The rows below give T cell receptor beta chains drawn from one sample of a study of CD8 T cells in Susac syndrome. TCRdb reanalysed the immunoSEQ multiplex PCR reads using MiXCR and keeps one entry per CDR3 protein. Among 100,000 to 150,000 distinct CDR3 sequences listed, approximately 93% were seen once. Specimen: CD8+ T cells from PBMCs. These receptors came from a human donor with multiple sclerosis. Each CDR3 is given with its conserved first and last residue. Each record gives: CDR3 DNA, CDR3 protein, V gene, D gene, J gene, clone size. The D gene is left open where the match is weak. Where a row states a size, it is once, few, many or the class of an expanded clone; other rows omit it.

TGTGCCAGCAGCACAGGACCGGCTAATGAAAAACTGTTTTTT CASSTGPANEKLFF TRBV13 NA TRBJ1-4 once
TGTGCCAGCAGTCGAGACAGGGGAGGGGGTCAGCCCCAGCATTTT CASSRDRGGGQPQHF TRBV6-6 TRBD1 TRBJ1-5 NA
TGTGCCAGCAGCCCCTTGGCAACCGCCGCCTTCTACGAGCAGTACTTC CASSPLATAAFYEQYF TRBV28 NA TRBJ2-7 NA
TGTGCCAGCAGCCCCAGTCGGGATACGCAGTATTTT CASSPSRDTQYF TRBV7-9 NA TRBJ2-3 NA
TGTGCCAGCAGTTTAGGGACAGGGAGGGCTGAAGCTTTCTTT CASSLGTGRAEAFF TRBV27 TRBD1 TRBJ1-1 NA
TGTGCCAGCAGCTCCCCGGAAGGCGAGGGTGTGGATACGCAGTATTTT CASSSPEGEGVDTQYF TRBV7-8 NA TRBJ2-3 NA
TGTGCCAGCAGCCATCGGACAGGGGGCAGGTACGAGCAGTACTTC CASSHRTGGRYEQYF TRBV3-1 TRBD1 TRBJ2-7 NA
TGCGCCAGCAGCTTAGGGACTAGCGGGGGTCGGTACGAGCAGTACTTC CASSLGTSGGRYEQYF TRBV5-1 TRBD2 TRBJ2-7 NA
TGTGCCAGCACCTGGGGCACCGGGGAGCTGTTTTTT CASTWGTGELFF TRBV11-2 NA TRBJ2-2 NA
TGTGCCAGTAGTATATACTTATCCGGGGAGCTGTTTTTT CASSIYLSGELFF TRBV19 NA TRBJ2-2 NA
TGTGCCAGCAGCCCCCTGATGGGGCAGAGCATCTATGGCTACACCTTC CASSPLMGQSIYGYTF TRBV7-2 NA TRBJ1-2 NA
TGTGCTAGCAGCTTAAGTAGGTCGGGGGAGTCCGCCGGGGAGCTGTTTTTT CASSLSRSGESAGELFF TRBV7-7 NA TRBJ2-2 NA
TGCGCCAGCAGCCAAGATCGGGCGGGGGGGCTATACGAGCAGTACTTC CASSQDRAGGLYEQYF TRBV4-1 TRBD2 TRBJ2-7 NA
TGTGCCAGCAGCTTAAACCGGATAGAGACCCAGTACTTC CASSLNRIETQYF TRBV7-6 NA TRBJ2-5 once
TGCGCCAGCAGCAGCACGGACAGGGCTCAAGAGACCCAGTACTTC CASSSTDRAQETQYF TRBV5-1 TRBD1 TRBJ2-5 once
TGTGCCAGCAGTTTATTGGGGGACAGGGGGCTCTACGAGCAGTACTTC CASSLLGDRGLYEQYF TRBV27 TRBD1 TRBJ2-7 NA
TGTGCCAGCAGCGCGACTGGACAGGGGAACTGGGGCTACACCTTC CASSATGQGNWGYTF TRBV9 TRBD1 TRBJ1-2 NA
TGTGCCAGCAGTTTCAGATTGAGTCCAGATACGCAGTATTTT CASSFRLSPDTQYF TRBV6-6 NA TRBJ2-3 NA
TGCGCCAGCAGCCATCCCGGGAACTCCATGAGGAACACTGAAGCTTTCTTT CASSHPGNSMRNTEAFF TRBV4-1 NA TRBJ1-1 NA
TGTGCCAGCAGCTACCGTGGGACAGGCACAGATACGCAGTATTTT CASSYRGTGTDTQYF TRBV13 TRBD1 TRBJ2-3 NA
TGCGCCAGCAGCCAAGTAGCGGGTGGCACCGGGGAGCTGTTTTTT CASSQVAGGTGELFF TRBV4-1 TRBD2 TRBJ2-2 NA
TGTGCCAGCAGCTTAGGCGGAGCGGCAGATACGCAGTATTTT CASSLGGAADTQYF TRBV7-6 NA TRBJ2-3 NA
TGTGCCAGCAGCTTAGTTCGGGGCTTCGCTGAAGCTTTCTTT CASSLVRGFAEAFF TRBV7-2 NA TRBJ1-1 NA
TGTGCCAGCGCCAGCGGGAGAGGCCGTATAGAGACCCAGTACTTC CASASGRGRIETQYF TRBV27 TRBD2 TRBJ2-5 NA
TGTGCCAGCAGCTCGGGACTAGCGGGAGTCGGTACAGATACGCAGTATTTT CASSSGLAGVGTDTQYF TRBV11-2 TRBD2 TRBJ2-3 NA
TGTGCCAGCAGTTACCTAGCGGGGGTTTCCGGGGAGCTGTTTTTT CASSYLAGVSGELFF TRBV6-5 TRBD2 TRBJ2-2 NA
TGTGCCAGCAGTTCACCGACAGGGGAGGTTTACGAGCAGTACTTC CASSSPTGEVYEQYF TRBV7-9 TRBD1 TRBJ2-7 NA